Listed below are T cell receptor beta chains from one sample, sequenced in a study of T-cell reconstitution after alpha-beta-depleted transplantation in children. MiXCR was run by TCRdb on the PCR reads, yielding one entry per CDR3 protein. The sample shows 250,000 to 300,000 distinct CDR3 sequences, around a tenth of them seen only once. The specimen comprised peripheral blood, sampled 180 days after TCRalphabeta/CD19-depleted stem cell transplant. The receptors stem from a male patient under 10 years old who had a stem cell transplant for chronic granulomatous disease, so the T cells may come from the graft donor. Both conserved end residues are part of each CDR3. Each record gives: clone size, J gene, D gene, V gene, CDR3 length, CDR3 protein, CDR3 DNA. A D gene is named only where the DNA matches it firmly. Only some rows state a clone size, as once, few, many or a class for expanded clones.

many	TRBJ2-7	TRBD1	TRBV5-6	14	CASSPSWTGAGQYF	TGTGCCAGCAGCCCTAGCTGGACAGGGGCCGGGCAGTACTTC
NA	TRBJ2-7	NA	TRBV3-1	15	CATCQEPAHSYEQYF	TGTGCCACCTGCCAAGAGCCAGCCCACTCCTACGAGCAGTACTTC
NA	TRBJ2-7	NA	TRBV14	14	CASSQDRGRSEQYF	TGTGCCAGCAGCCAAGATAGAGGAAGGAGCGAGCAGTACTTC
many	TRBJ2-7	NA	TRBV4-3	15	CASSQDRGRSYEQYF	TGCGCCAGCAGCCAAGACAGGGGAAGATCCTACGAGCAGTACTTC
many	TRBJ1-1	NA	TRBV18	15	CASSPPLSLNTEAFF	TGTGCCAGCTCACCACCCTTATCACTGAACACTGAAGCTTTCTTT
many	TRBJ2-7	TRBD1	TRBV28	13	CASSRQGPYEQYF	TGTGCCAGCAGTAGACAGGGACCCTACGAGCAGTACTTC
NA	TRBJ1-5	NA	TRBV3-1	19	CAISHSGEGTGRSNQPQHF	TGTGCCATCTCCCACTCGGGAGAGGGAACGGGGCGAAGCAATCAGCCCCAGCATTTT
many	TRBJ1-1	NA	TRBV7-2	13	CASSPLLGFEAFF	TGTGCCAGCAGCCCCCTGCTTGGGTTTGAAGCTTTCTTT
many	TRBJ2-5	NA	TRBV25-1	14	CASSESWSPETQYF	TGTGCCAGCAGTGAATCGTGGAGTCCAGAGACCCAGTACTTC
many	TRBJ2-2	NA	TRBV5-4	14	CASSLDQGAGELFF	TGTGCCAGCAGCTTGGATCAGGGAGCCGGGGAGCTGTTTTTT
NA	TRBJ2-7	NA	TRBV3-1	12	CTSSQGPSEQYF	TGTACCAGCAGCCAAGGGCCTAGCGAGCAGTACTTC
NA	TRBJ2-3	TRBD2	TRBV5-4	15	CASSSAGGLTDTQYF	TGTGCCAGCAGCTCAGCGGGAGGGCTCACAGATACGCAGTATTTT
many	TRBJ2-5	NA	TRBV11-2	13	CASSRALGETQYF	TGTGCCAGCAGCCGGGCCCTTGGAGAGACCCAGTACTTC
many	TRBJ2-2	TRBD2	TRBV4-2	17	CASSHRGRGANTGELFF	TGTGCCAGCAGCCACCGTGGACGGGGGGCGAACACCGGGGAGCTGTTTTTT
NA	TRBJ2-7	TRBD1	TRBV3-1	14	CASCDTGGAREQYF	TGTGCCAGCTGTGATACAGGGGGCGCGAGGGAGCAGTACTTC
many	TRBJ2-5	NA	TRBV4-1	18	CASRPGAGDFSQGETQYF	TGCGCCAGCAGACCTGGGGCCGGGGACTTCTCCCAAGGCGAGACCCAGTACTTC
many	TRBJ2-3	TRBD2	TRBV5-4	19	CASSLAAGGRTLRTDTQYF	TGTGCCAGCAGCTTGGCCGCGGGAGGGCGTACTTTAAGGACAGATACGCAGTATTTT
few	TRBJ2-3	TRBD2	TRBV18	16	CASSPPSGRTTDTQYF	TGTGCCAGCTCCCCTCCTAGCGGGAGGACTACAGATACGCAGTATTTT
few	TRBJ2-3	NA	TRBV6-4	15	CASSDGPRRTDTQYF	TGTGCCAGCAGTGACGGGCCTAGGAGGACAGATACGCAGTATTTT
NA	TRBJ1-1	NA	TRBV4-2	16	CASSPKTSGVNTEAFF	TGTGCCAGCAGCCCAAAAACCTCGGGGGTAAACACTGAAGCTTTCTTT
many	TRBJ2-3	NA	TRBV29-1	12	CSVASRTDTQYF	TGCAGCGTTGCTTCACGCACAGATACGCAGTATTTT
NA	TRBJ1-3	NA	TRBV25-1	15	CATSGYRFSENTVYF	TGTGCCACTTCGGGTTACAGATTCTCTGAAAACACCGTATATTTT
many	TRBJ2-3	TRBD1	TRBV2	15	CASSPKGAVADTQYF	TGTGCCAGCAGTCCTAAGGGGGCCGTCGCAGATACGCAGTATTTT
few	TRBJ2-1	NA	TRBV6-5	14	CASSYWSAPEEQFF	TGTGCCAGCAGTTACTGGTCCGCCCCGGAAGAGCAGTTCTTC
many	TRBJ2-1	NA	TRBV12-3/TRBV12-4	16	CASSLAGNLYYNEQFF	TGTGCCAGCAGTTTAGCTGGAAACCTGTACTACAATGAGCAGTTCTTC
many	TRBJ2-5	NA	TRBV7-9	14	CASSLAVGSETQYF	TGTGCCAGCAGCTTAGCGGTCGGGAGTGAGACCCAGTACTTC
many	TRBJ2-1	TRBD2	TRBV29-1	15	CSVMPGLGGLGEQFF	TGCAGCGTGATGCCGGGACTAGGGGGACTAGGTGAGCAGTTCTTC
many	TRBJ2-4	TRBD2	TRBV28	15	CASSTSQRGRGIQYF	TGTGCCAGCAGCACCTCCCAACGAGGGAGGGGCATTCAGTACTTC
many	TRBJ2-7	NA	TRBV4-2	13	CASSQGEPYEQYF	TGTGCCAGCAGCCAAGGCGAGCCCTACGAGCAGTACTTC
NA	TRBJ2-3	NA	TRBV5-4	13	CANGGPYTDTQYF	TGTGCCAACGGGGGGCCTTATACAGATACGCAGTATTTT
medium-sized	TRBJ2-2	TRBD2	TRBV5-5	16	CASSLVGSGKAGELFF	TGTGCCAGCAGCTTGGTCGGTAGCGGGAAGGCCGGGGAGCTGTTTTTT
many	TRBJ1-3	NA	TRBV7-9	17	CASSLTRTDFGGNTIYF	TGTGCCAGCAGCTTAACGCGGACAGACTTTGGCGGAAACACCATATATTTT
many	TRBJ1-1	NA	TRBV20-1	14	CSARRGQPNTEAFF	TGCAGTGCTAGACGGGGGCAGCCGAACACTGAAGCTTTCTTT
many	TRBJ1-1	NA	TRBV5-1	17	CASSLAKGRTSRTEAFF	TGCGCCAGCAGCTTGGCCAAGGGGAGGACCTCCAGGACTGAAGCTTTCTTT
many	TRBJ2-1	NA	TRBV20-1	16	CSARSPKGLSYNEQFF	TGCAGTGCTAGATCGCCCAAGGGGCTCTCCTACAATGAGCAGTTCTTC
many	TRBJ2-5	NA	TRBV21-1	17	CASSKEIPGLGIKSQYF	TGTGCCAGCAGCAAGGAAATACCGGGACTCGGAATTAAGTCCCAGTACTTC
few	TRBJ2-7	NA	TRBV2	14	CASSEETFQREQYF	TGTGCCAGCAGTGAAGAAACATTCCAGCGTGAGCAGTACTTC
many	TRBJ1-6	NA	TRBV7-6	14	CASSPGHQNSPLHF	TGTGCCAGCAGCCCTGGACACCAGAATTCACCCCTCCACTTT